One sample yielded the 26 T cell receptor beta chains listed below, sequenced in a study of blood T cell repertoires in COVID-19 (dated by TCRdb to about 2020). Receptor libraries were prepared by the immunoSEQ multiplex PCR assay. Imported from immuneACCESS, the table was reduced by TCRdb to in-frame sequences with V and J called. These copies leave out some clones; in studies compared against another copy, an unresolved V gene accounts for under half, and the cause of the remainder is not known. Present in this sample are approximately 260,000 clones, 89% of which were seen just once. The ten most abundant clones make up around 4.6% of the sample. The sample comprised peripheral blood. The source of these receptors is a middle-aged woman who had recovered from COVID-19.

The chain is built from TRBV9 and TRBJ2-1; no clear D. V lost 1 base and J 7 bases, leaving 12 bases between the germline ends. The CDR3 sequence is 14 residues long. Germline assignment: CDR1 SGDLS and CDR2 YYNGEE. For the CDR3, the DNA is TGTGCCAGCAGCGTATTTACCGGAGCAAATGAGCAGTTCTTC. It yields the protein CASSVFTGANEQFF.

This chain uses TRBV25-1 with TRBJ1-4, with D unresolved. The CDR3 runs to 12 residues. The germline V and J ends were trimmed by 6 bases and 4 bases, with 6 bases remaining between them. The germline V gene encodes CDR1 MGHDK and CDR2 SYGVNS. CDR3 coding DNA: TGTGCCAGCAGGGACTTTAATGAAAAACTGTTTTTT. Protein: CASRDFNEKLFF. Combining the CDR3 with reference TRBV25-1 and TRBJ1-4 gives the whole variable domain EADIYQTPRYLVIGTGKKITLECSQTMGHDKMYWYQQDPGMELHLIHYSYGVNSTEKGDLSSESTVSRIRTEHFPLTLESARPSHTSQYLCASRDFNEKLFFGSGTQLSVL.

This chain's CDR3 is CASSHWTSGSQETQYF. The CDR3 DNA sequence: TGTGCCAGCAGCCACTGGACTAGCGGGTCCCAAGAGACCCAGTACTTC. The chain combines TRBV14 with TRBJ2-5, with 11 bases that match TRBD2. The ends lost 3 bases at V and 1 base at J; junction bases unmatched: 4. The CDR3 has 16 residues. Germline CDR1 SGHDN, CDR2 FVKESK.

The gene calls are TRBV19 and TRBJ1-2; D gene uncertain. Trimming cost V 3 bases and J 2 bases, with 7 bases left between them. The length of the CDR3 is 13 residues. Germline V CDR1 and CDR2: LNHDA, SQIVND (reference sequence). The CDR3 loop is CASSIGGNYGYTF. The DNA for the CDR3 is TGTGCCAGTAGTATTGGAGGAAACTATGGCTACACCTTC.

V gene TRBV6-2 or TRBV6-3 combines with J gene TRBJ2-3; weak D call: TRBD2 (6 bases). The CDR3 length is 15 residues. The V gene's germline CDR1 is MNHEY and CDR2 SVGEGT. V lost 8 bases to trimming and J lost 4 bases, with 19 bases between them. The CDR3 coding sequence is TGTGCCAGCGGTTCGGGGTTTGGGGAGGCAGATACGCAGTATTTT. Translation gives CASGSGFGEADTQYF.

CDR3 DNA: TGTGCCAGCAGCTTCAGACAGGACTATGGCTACACCTTC. Residues: CASSFRQDYGYTF. The chain carries TRBV7-2 and TRBJ1-2; weak D call: TRBD1 (6 bases). CDR1 is SGHTA, CDR2 FQGNSA, per germline. The germline V and J ends were trimmed by 3 bases and 3 bases, with 8 bases remaining between them. The CDR3 loop spans 13 amino acids. The full variable domain, rest sourced from reference TRBV7-2 and TRBJ1-2, is GAGVSQSPSNKVTEKGKDVELRCDPISGHTALYWYRQSLGQGLEFLIYFQGNSAPDKSGLPSDRFSAERTGGSVSTLTIQRTQQEDSAVYLCASSFRQDYGYTFGSGTRLTVV.

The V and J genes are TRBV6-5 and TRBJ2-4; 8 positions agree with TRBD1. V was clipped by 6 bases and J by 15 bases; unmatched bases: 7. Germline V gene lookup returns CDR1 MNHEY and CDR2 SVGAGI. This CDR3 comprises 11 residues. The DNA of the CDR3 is TGTGCCAGCAGCTACAGGGGGAAGAGGTACTTC. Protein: CASSYRGKRYF.

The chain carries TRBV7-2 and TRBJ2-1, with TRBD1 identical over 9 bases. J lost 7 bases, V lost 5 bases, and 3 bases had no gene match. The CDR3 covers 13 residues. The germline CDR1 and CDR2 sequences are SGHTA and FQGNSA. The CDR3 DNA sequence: TGTGCCAGCAGCCCACAGGGGGCGAATGAGCAGTTCTTC. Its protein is CASSPQGANEQFF.

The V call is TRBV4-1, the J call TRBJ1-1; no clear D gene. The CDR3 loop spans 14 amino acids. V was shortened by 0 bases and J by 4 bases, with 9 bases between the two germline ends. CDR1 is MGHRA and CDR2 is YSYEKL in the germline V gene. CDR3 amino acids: CASSQDEVGTEAFF. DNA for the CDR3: TGCGCCAGCAGCCAAGATGAGGTTGGCACTGAAGCTTTCTTT.

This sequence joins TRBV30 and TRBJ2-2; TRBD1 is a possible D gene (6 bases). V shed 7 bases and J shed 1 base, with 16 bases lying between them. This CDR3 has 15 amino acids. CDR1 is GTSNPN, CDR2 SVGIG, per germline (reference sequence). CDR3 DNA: TGTGCCTTCCAACAGGGTGGTAGGAACACCGGGGAGCTGTTTTTT. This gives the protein CAFQQGGRNTGELFF.

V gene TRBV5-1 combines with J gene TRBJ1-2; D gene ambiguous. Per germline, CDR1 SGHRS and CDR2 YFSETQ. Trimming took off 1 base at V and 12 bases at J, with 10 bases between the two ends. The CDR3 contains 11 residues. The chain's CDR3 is CASSLRVPNTF. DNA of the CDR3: TGCGCCAGCAGCTTGCGGGTCCCCAACACCTTC.

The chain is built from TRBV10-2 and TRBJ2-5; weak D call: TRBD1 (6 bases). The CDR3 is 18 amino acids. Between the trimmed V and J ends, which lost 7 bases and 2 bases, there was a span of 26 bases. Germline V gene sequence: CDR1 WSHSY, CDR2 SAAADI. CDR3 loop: CASKRGPRRQETQETQYF. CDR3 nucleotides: TGCGCCAGCAAGAGAGGGCCAAGGAGACAGGAGACTCAAGAGACCCAGTACTTC.

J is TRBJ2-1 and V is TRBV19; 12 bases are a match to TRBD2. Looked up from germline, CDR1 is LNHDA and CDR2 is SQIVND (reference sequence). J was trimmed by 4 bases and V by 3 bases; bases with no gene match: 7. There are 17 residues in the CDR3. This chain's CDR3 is CASSILASGGAYNEQFF. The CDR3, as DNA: TGTGCCAGTAGTATCCTAGCTAGCGGGGGGGCATACAATGAGCAGTTCTTC.

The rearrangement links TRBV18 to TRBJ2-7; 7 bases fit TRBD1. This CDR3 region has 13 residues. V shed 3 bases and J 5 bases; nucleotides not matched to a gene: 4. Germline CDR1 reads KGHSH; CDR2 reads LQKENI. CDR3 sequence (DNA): TGTGCCAGCTCACCTCAACAGGGGAACGAGCAGTACTTC. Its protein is CASSPQQGNEQYF. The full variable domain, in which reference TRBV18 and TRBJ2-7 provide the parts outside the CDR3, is NAGVMQNPRHLVRRRGQEARLRCSPMKGHSHVYWYRQLPEEGLKFMVYLQKENIIDESGMPKERFSAEFPKEGPSILRIQQVVRGDSAAYFCASSPQQGNEQYFGPGTRLTVT.

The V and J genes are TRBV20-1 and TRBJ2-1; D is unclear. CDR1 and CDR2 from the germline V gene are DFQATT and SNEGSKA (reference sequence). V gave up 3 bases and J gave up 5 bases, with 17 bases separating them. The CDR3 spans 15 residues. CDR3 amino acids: CSASLSISFDNEQFF. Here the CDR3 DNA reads TGCAGTGCTAGTTTATCTATTTCCTTCGACAATGAGCAGTTCTTC.

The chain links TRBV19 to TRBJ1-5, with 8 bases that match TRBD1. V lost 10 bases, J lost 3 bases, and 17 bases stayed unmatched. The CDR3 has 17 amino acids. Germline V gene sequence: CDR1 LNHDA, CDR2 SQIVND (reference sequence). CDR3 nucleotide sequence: TGTGCCACCCAAGCGATTTTCGGGGGACAGGTCAATCAGCCCCAGCATTTT. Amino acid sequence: CATQAIFGGQVNQPQHF.

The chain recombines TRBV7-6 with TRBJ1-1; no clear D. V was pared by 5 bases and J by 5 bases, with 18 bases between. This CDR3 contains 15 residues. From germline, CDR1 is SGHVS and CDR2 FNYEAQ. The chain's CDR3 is CASSPGSGHGTEAFF. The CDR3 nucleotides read TGTGCCAGCAGCCCGGGGTCCGGGCATGGGACTGAAGCTTTCTTT.

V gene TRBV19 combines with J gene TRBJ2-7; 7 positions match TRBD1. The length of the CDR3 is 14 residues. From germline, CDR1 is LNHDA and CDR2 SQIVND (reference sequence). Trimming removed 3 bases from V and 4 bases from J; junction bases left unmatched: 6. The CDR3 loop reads CASSIRDSAYEQYF. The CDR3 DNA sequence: TGTGCCAGTAGTATCCGGGACAGTGCATACGAGCAGTACTTC.

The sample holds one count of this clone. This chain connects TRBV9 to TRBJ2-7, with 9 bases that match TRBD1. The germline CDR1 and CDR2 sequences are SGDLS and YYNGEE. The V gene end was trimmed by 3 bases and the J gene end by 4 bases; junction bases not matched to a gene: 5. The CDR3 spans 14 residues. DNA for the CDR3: TGTGCCAGCAGCGCAGGGGACAGGGAGTACGAGCAGTACTTC. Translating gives CASSAGDREYEQYF.

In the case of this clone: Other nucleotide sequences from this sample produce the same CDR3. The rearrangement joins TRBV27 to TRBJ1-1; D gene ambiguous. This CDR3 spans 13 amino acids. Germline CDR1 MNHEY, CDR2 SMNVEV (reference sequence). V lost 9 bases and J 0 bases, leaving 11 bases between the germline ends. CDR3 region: CASSLTVNTEAFF. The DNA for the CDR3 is TGTGCCAGTTCCCTGACTGTGAACACTGAAGCTTTCTTT.

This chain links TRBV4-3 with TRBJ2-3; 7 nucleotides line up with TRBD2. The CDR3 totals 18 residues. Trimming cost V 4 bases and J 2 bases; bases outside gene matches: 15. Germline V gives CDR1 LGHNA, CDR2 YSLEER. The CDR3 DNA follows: TGCGCCAGCAGCCCCGGGGGAGGGCGGGAGCCATCCACAGATACGCAGTATTTT. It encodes CASSPGGGREPSTDTQYF.

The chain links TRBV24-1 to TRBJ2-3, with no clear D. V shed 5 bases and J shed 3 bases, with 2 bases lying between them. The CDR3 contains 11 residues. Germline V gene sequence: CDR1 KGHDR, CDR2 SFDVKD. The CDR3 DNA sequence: TGTGCCACCAGTGTAACAGATACGCAGTATTTT. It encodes CATSVTDTQYF.

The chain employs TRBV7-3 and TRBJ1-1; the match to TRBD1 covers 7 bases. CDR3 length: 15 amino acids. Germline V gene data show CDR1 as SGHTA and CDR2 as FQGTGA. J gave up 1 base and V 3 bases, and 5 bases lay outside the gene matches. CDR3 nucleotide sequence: TGTGCCAGCAGCTTGAAACAGGGGAAGAACACTGAAGCTTTCTTT. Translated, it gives CASSLKQGKNTEAFF.

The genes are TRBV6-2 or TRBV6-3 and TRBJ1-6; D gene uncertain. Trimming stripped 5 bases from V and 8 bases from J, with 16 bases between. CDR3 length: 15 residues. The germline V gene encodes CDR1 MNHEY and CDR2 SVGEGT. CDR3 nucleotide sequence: TGTGCCAGCAGTCGAGCAGAAACCGGGTATTCACCCCTCCACTTT. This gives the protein CASSRAETGYSPLHF.

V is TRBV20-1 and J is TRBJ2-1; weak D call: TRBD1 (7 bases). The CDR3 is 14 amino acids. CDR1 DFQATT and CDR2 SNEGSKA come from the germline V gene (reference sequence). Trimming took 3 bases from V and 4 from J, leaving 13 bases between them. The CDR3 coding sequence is TGCAGTGCTAGTAAGCAGGGGGGTTACAATGAGCAGTTCTTC. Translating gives CSASKQGGYNEQFF.

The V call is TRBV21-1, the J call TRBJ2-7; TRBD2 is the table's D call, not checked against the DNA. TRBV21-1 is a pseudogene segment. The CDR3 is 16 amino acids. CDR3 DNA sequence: TGTGCCAGCAGCAGACTAGCCGCGCTTCCTTGCGACGAGCAGTACGTC. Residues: CASSRLAALPCDEQYV.